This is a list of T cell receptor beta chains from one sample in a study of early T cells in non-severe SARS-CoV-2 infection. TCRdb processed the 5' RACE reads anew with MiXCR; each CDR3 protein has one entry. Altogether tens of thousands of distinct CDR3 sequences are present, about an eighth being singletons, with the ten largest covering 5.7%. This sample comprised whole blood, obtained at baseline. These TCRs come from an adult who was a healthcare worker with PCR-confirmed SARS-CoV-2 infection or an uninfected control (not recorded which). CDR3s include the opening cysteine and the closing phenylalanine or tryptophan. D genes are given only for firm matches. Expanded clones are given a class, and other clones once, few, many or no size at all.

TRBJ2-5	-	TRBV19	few	CASSKLRDGEGETQYF	TGTGCCAGTAGTAAACTCCGGGACGGCGAGGGAGAGACCCAGTACTTC
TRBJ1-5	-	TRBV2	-	CASSEREHQPQHF	TGTGCCAGCAGTGAACGGGAACATCAGCCCCAGCATTTT
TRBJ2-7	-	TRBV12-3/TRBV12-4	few	CASSIRGTGPKYF	TGTGCCAGCAGCATAAGGGGAACGGGACCCAAGTACTTC
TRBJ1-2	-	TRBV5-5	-	CASSLDGYGYTF	TGTGCCAGCAGCTTGGACGGCTATGGCTACACCTTC
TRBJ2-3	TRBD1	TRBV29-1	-	CSVDARGTDTQYF	TGCAGCGTTGACGCCAGGGGGACAGATACGCAGTATTTT
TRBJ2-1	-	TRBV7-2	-	CASNIGTPHYNEQFF	TGTGCCAGCAACATCGGGACTCCGCACTACAATGAGCAGTTCTTC
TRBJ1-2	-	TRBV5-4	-	CASSFQGVLDYGYTF	TGTGCCAGCAGCTTCCAGGGCGTTCTCGACTATGGCTACACCTTC
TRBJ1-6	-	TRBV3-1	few	CASSTHAGAVSPPLHF	TGTGCCAGCAGCACCCACGCCGGGGCAGTCTCACCACCCCTCCACTTT
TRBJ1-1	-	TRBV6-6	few	CASSYPRGGRDGEAFF	TGTGCCAGCAGTTACCCTCGCGGCGGACGGGATGGTGAAGCTTTCTTT
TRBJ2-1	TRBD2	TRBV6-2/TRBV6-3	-	CASSWTSGSYNEQFF	TGTGCCAGCAGCTGGACTAGCGGGAGTTACAATGAGCAGTTCTTC
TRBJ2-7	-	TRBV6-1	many	CASSVTRSYEQYF	TGTGCCAGCAGTGTGACACGATCCTACGAGCAGTACTTC
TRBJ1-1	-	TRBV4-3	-	CASSQDINAVWDTEAFF	TGCGCCAGCAGCCAAGATATCAATGCAGTATGGGACACTGAAGCTTTCTTT
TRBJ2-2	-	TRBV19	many	CASSIVGGSTGELFF	TGTGCCAGTAGTATAGTTGGAGGGTCCACCGGGGAGCTGTTTTTT
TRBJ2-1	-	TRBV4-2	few	CASSQDIRGEQFF	TGTGCCAGCAGCCAAGATATACGCGGTGAGCAGTTCTTC
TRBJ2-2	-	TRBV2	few	CASSEVQHTGELFF	TGTGCCAGCAGTGAGGTACAGCACACCGGGGAGCTGTTTTTT